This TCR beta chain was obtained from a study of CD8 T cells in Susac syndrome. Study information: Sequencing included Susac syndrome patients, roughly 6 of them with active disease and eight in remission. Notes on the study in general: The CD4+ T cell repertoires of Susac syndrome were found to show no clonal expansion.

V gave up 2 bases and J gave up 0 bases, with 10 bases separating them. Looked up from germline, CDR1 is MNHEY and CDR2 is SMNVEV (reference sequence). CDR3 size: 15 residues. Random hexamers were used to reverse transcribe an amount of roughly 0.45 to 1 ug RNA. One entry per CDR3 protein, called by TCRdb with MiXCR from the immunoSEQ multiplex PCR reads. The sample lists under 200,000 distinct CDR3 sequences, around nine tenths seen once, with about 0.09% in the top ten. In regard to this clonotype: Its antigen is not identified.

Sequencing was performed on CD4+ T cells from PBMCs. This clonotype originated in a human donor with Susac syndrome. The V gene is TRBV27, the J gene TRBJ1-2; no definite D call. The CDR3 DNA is TGTGCCAGCAGTTTAGGTCCGGGAACTAACTATGGCTACACCTTC. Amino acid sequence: CASSLGPGTNYGYTF.